A selection of T cell receptor beta chains follows, all from one sample in a study of T cell clones after liver transplantation. The protocol was immunoSEQ multiplex PCR, while the TCRdb copy is restricted to in-frame clones and leaves out a portion. Among approximately 55,000 clones listed, about two thirds were seen once. Sequences were derived from CD4+ T cells from blood, sampled before liver transplant. These receptor sequences come from a human donor who received a liver transplant. The CDR3 runs from the conserved cysteine through the conserved F or W. The D gene is left open where the match is weak. Clone size is given for some rows only: seen once, a few or many times, or a class if the clone is expanded.

j_call | v_call | d_call | clone_size | cdr3_nt | cdr3_aa
TRBJ2-6 | TRBV7-2 | NA | NA | TGTGCCAGCAGCTTAAGTATATTCAGCTCTGGGGCCAACGTCCTGACTTTC | CASSLSIFSSGANVLTF
TRBJ1-1 | TRBV18 | NA | NA | TGTGCCAGCTCACCAGTCGGTGTCGACACTGAAGCTTTCTTT | CASSPVGVDTEAFF
TRBJ1-1 | TRBV5-1 | NA | NA | TGCGCCAGCAGCTTACTCAGGTCCCCGGATGGCACTGAAGCTTTCTTT | CASSLLRSPDGTEAFF
TRBJ1-6 | TRBV30 | TRBD1 | NA | TGTGCCTGGAGTGTTGGGACAGGGGGCAGTTCACCCCTCCACTTT | CAWSVGTGGSSPLHF
TRBJ1-2 | TRBV25-1 | NA | NA | TGTGCCAGCAGCAACGCAGGGGCGTTGGGCTACACCTTC | CASSNAGALGYTF
TRBJ1-3 | TRBV2 | NA | NA | TGTGCCAGCAGCTTCTCTGGAAACACCATATATTTT | CASSFSGNTIYF
TRBJ1-2 | TRBV2 | TRBD1 | NA | TGTGCCAGCACTGTCGGACAGGGGGCGCTTGGCTACACCTTC | CASTVGQGALGYTF
TRBJ2-5 | TRBV7-3 | TRBD2 | few | TGTGCCAGCAGCTTGACTAGCGGGGGGCAGGAGACCCAGTACTTC | CASSLTSGGQETQYF
TRBJ2-7 | TRBV6-5 | TRBD1 | NA | TGTGCCAGCAGTAAAACCTTAGACAGGGGCGAGCAGTACTTC | CASSKTLDRGEQYF
TRBJ1-4 | TRBV6-1 | NA | many | TGTGCCAGCAGTGACATCCTTTTTTCCGGGACAATTAATGAAAAACTGTTTTTT | CASSDILFSGTINEKLFF
TRBJ1-1 | TRBV7-9 | TRBD1 | NA | TGTGCCAGCAGTTCGGGACAGGGCAACACTGAAGCTTTCTTT | CASSSGQGNTEAFF
TRBJ1-2 | TRBV5-1 | NA | NA | TGCGCCAGCAGGTCGACGGCAGGTCCTTATGGCTACACCTTC | CASRSTAGPYGYTF
TRBJ2-1 | TRBV7-2 | TRBD1 | NA | TGTGCCAGCAGCTTAGCGAGACAGGGGAGGAGGAATGAGCAGTTCTTC | CASSLARQGRRNEQFF
TRBJ1-4 | TRBV25-1 | NA | NA | TGTGCCAGCAGTAGAGGAGGGAGGAATGAAAAACTGTTTTTT | CASSRGGRNEKLFF
TRBJ1-1 | TRBV27 | NA | once | TGTGCCAGCGGAATCGCAGGGGCCTCTAACACTGAAGCTTTCTTT | CASGIAGASNTEAFF
TRBJ2-5 | TRBV9 | NA | NA | TGTGCCAGCAGCGTCTTATGGGGGGTCCAAGAGACCCAGTACTTC | CASSVLWGVQETQYF
TRBJ2-7 | TRBV30 | TRBD2 | NA | TGTGCCTGCGGTACGGGGGGGAACTACGAGCAGTACTTC | CACGTGGNYEQYF
TRBJ1-2 | TRBV5-1 | TRBD1 | NA | TGCGCCAGCAGCTTGGCACAGGGGCCTAACTATGGCTACACCTTC | CASSLAQGPNYGYTF
TRBJ1-5 | TRBV5-4 | NA | few | TGTGCCAGCAGCTTTGGCGGGGATCAGCCCCAGCATTTT | CASSFGGDQPQHF
TRBJ1-5 | TRBV2 | TRBD1 | NA | TGTGCCAGCAGTCAGACAGGGCTCAATCAGCCCCAGCATTTT | CASSQTGLNQPQHF
TRBJ1-3 | TRBV5-6 | NA | NA | TGTGCCAGCAGTTTTCAGGACAGAAACACCATATATTTT | CASSFQDRNTIYF
TRBJ1-1 | TRBV10-1 | NA | once | TGCGCCAGCAGTGAAGAGGGGAACACTGAAGCTTTCTTT | CASSEEGNTEAFF
TRBJ1-2 | TRBV28 | TRBD1 | NA | TGTGCCAGCAGGAGACCAGGGGGTTATGGCTACACCTTC | CASRRPGGYGYTF
TRBJ2-2 | TRBV18 | NA | few | TGTGCCAGCTCACCACCGTCTTATAGCACCGGGGAGCTGTTTTTT | CASSPPSYSTGELFF
TRBJ1-5 | TRBV21-1 | NA | NA | TGTGCCAGCAGCAAAGCGGACAGGGTTTATCAGCCCCAGCATTTT | CASSKADRVYQPQHF
TRBJ1-5 | TRBV11-2 | NA | NA | TGTGCCAGCAGCTTATCAATGAGTAGCAATCAGCCCCAGCATTTT | CASSLSMSSNQPQHF
TRBJ1-5 | TRBV6-5 | TRBD1 | few | TGTGCCAGCGGGACAGGGGAGGTACGCCAGCCCCAGCATTTT | CASGTGEVRQPQHF
TRBJ2-3 | TRBV21-1 | NA | NA | TGTGCCAGCAGCAAGTGGGGGCGGTTTACCAACACCTCTAGCACAGATACGCAGTATTTT | CASSKWGRFTNTSSTDTQYF
TRBJ2-5 | TRBV6-6 | TRBD1 | NA | TGTGCCAGCAGTTACCCCGGGACAGGGGACCAAGAGACCCAGTACTTC | CASSYPGTGDQETQYF
TRBJ1-4 | TRBV5-1 | NA | NA | TGCGCCAGCAGCCCCCGCGAGGGAGGTGGTGAAAAACTGTTTTTT | CASSPREGGGEKLFF
TRBJ2-2 | TRBV6-4 | TRBD2 | once | TGTGCCAGCAGTGAAAGTCGGGGGGCCGGGGAGCTGTTTTTT | CASSESRGAGELFF
TRBJ1-1 | TRBV19 | NA | NA | TGTGCCAGTACCCCTTATATGAACACTGAAGCTTTCTTT | CASTPYMNTEAFF
TRBJ2-3 | TRBV27 | TRBD2 | once | TGTGCCATCTCGACTAGCGGCAGCACAGATACGCAGTATTTT | CAISTSGSTDTQYF
TRBJ2-1 | TRBV6-4 | NA | once | TGTGCCAGCAGTGACTCGTGGGGCCGAAGCTCCTACAATGAGCAGTTCTTC | CASSDSWGRSSYNEQFF
TRBJ2-1 | TRBV6-6 | NA | NA | TGTGCCAGCAGTTACTCGGGGGGGGCGCGCAATGAGCAGTTCTTC | CASSYSGGARNEQFF
TRBJ2-7 | TRBV14 | TRBD1 | NA | TGTGCCAGCAGCCGCCTGATGACAGGGAACGAGCAGTACTTC | CASSRLMTGNEQYF
TRBJ1-4 | TRBV5-8 | NA | NA | TGTGCCAGCAGCTTGGTGGGGAGTGCTAATGAAAAACTGTTTTTT | CASSLVGSANEKLFF
TRBJ2-7 | TRBV29-1 | NA | NA | TGCAGCGTTGAAGTAAGGGTCCGGGGAGAGCAGTACTTC | CSVEVRVRGEQYF
TRBJ2-1 | TRBV2 | TRBD1 | many | TGTGCCAGCACTCCGGACAGGGGGAAGGTCGATGAGCAGTTCTTC | CASTPDRGKVDEQFF
TRBJ2-7 | TRBV6-1 | NA | NA | TGTGCCAGCAGTGAACGACCGGGGATTCACTCGGGCGAGCAGTACTTC | CASSERPGIHSGEQYF